This record concerns one T cell receptor (beta chain) sequence. Its antigen is as yet unknown. A read error may produce the germline difference seen at one junction end. This specimen belongs to a study of tumor-infiltrating lymphocytes in primary liver carcinoma. Broader study findings: Tumor-adjacent and tumor-blood pairs shared a smaller degree of overlap than tumor region pairs.

Without any cell sorting, about 20-31 mg of bulk tissue yielded co-extracted RNA and DNA. Germline lookup yields CDR1 MNHEY and CDR2 SVGAGI. The CDR3 extends over 11 amino acids. Total RNA (about 500 ng) served as template for TCR beta cDNA synthesis primed by a constant-region primer. Sequencing libraries for TCR beta derived from three nested multiplex PCR rounds that used slightly modified ARM-PCR. Two initial PCR rounds of about 10 cycles each paired TRBV1-TRBV30 forward primers with a C-beta reverse primer. TCRdb independently ran MiXCR on the multiplex PCR reads; one entry per CDR3 protein. The sample lists 80,000 or so distinct CDR3 sequences, 69% occurring once.

Sequencing was performed on tumor-adjacent normal liver tissue. The chain is built from TRBV6-5 and TRBJ2-5; D may be TRBD1 or TRBD2 (5 bases each). This receptor was obtained from a man aged 35 to 55 with primary liver carcinoma and hepatitis B virus infection. The DNA of the CDR3 is TGTGCCAGCAGTAATGGTGGGACCCGGTACTTC. This encodes CASSNGGTRYF.